The rows below give T cell receptor beta chains drawn from one sample of a study of monozygotic twins with inflammatory bowel disease. TCRdb re-called the 5' RACE reads; every CDR3 protein appears as one record, without DNA. In all, the sample yields some 200,000 distinct CDR3 sequences. The sequenced sample was blood. The receptors stem from a human donor with ulcerative colitis or Crohn's disease, or a healthy co-twin of an affected twin (not recorded which). Each CDR3 is given with its conserved first and last residue.

TRBJ2-7 TRBV5-1 CASSAYGTAGNEQYF
TRBJ2-1 TRBV7-9 CASSQAGFSYNEQFF
TRBJ1-1 TRBV2 CASSVDGNTEAFF
TRBJ2-5 TRBV2 CASSQGAETQYF
TRBJ1-1 TRBV11-2 CASSMTTNTEAFF
TRBJ2-7 TRBV3-1 CASTPTGTAYEQYF
TRBJ1-1 TRBV12-3/TRBV12-4 CASSHPTQGTEAFF
TRBJ1-5 TRBV20-1 CSASHEGYSNQPQHF
TRBJ1-1 TRBV18 CASSATANTEAFF
TRBJ2-1 TRBV3-1 CASSPLAGGRSEQFF
TRBJ2-1 TRBV5-1 CASSLVLVRLAEYNEQFF
TRBJ2-1 TRBV19 CASSRGEKAGYNEQFF
TRBJ2-6 TRBV7-8 CASRLGVSGANVLTF
TRBJ2-7 TRBV11-2 CASSPVWVDEQYF
TRBJ1-4 TRBV12-3/TRBV12-4 CASRPAATNEKLFF
TRBJ2-2 TRBV11-2 CASSPYNPNTGELFF
TRBJ2-7 TRBV5-5 CASSFVLTGQGAYEQYF